These T cell receptor beta chains were read from a single sample in a study of T cell responses to AZD1222 COVID-19 vaccine. Sequencing used immunoSEQ multiplex PCR; TCRdb keeps in-frame clones, though not all of them. The data contain 55,000 to 75,000 clones, about four fifths of them seen just once; the ten biggest clones take up roughly 21%. The material was peripheral blood, obtained on day 0 of MenACWY control vaccination. All receptors derive from an adult in good health. CDR3s include the opening cysteine and the closing phenylalanine or tryptophan. The order of the fields is V gene, D gene, clone size, J gene, CDR3 DNA, CDR3 protein. D genes are given only for firm matches. A row's size may be missing; if present it is once, few, many or a size class.

>TRBV19|TRBD1|-|TRBJ2-1
TGTGCCAGTAGTGAGTCGGGGACAGGGCGTAATGAGCAGTTCTTC
CASSESGTGRNEQFF
>TRBV5-1|-|-|TRBJ1-1
TGCGCCAGCAGCTTGGCGATGGGGCCTGAAGCTTTCTTT
CASSLAMGPEAFF
>TRBV3-1/TRBV3-2|TRBD1|-|TRBJ1-6
TGTGCCAGCAGCCAAGAAACAGGGGCGAATTCACCCCTCCACTTT
CASSQETGANSPLHF
>TRBV19|-|few|TRBJ2-3
TGTGCCAGTAGTGTACAGGGACTCCACACAGATACGCAGTATTTT
CASSVQGLHTDTQYF
>TRBV2|-|-|TRBJ2-5
TGTGCCAGCAGTGAAAGTCGGGGACCACAAGAGACCCAGTACTTC
CASSESRGPQETQYF
>TRBV11-1|-|-|TRBJ2-3
TGTGCCAGCAGCTATGGGTCGTCAGGATCAGATACGCAGTATTTT
CASSYGSSGSDTQYF
>TRBV6-5|-|few|TRBJ1-4
TGTGCCAGCAAAACAGATCGAAATGAAAAACTGTTTTTT
CASKTDRNEKLFF
>TRBV5-1|-|few|TRBJ2-5
TGCGCCAGCAGCTTGGGGACCCGGGCGGCGACCCAGTACTTC
CASSLGTRAATQYF
>TRBV11-2|-|-|TRBJ1-3
TGTGCCAGCAGCTTATTTGGCAGAACAAGCTCTGGAAACACCATATATTTT
CASSLFGRTSSGNTIYF
>TRBV12-3/TRBV12-4|-|once|TRBJ2-2
TGTGCCAGCAGTTTAGTCAGGGACGGGGAGCTGTTTTTT
CASSLVRDGELFF
>TRBV7-6|TRBD2|-|TRBJ2-2
TGTGCCAGCAGCCGCTTCCTAGCGGGAGAATCGGGGGAGCTGTTTTTT
CASSRFLAGESGELFF
>TRBV28|-|few|TRBJ1-4
TGTGCCAGCAGTTTACTCGGATCTCTTAATGAAAAACTGTTTTTT
CASSLLGSLNEKLFF
>TRBV29-1|-|-|TRBJ2-1
TGCAGCGTTGTTTTAGGCAAACGACCGACAATTAAGTTCTTC
CSVVLGKRPTIKFF
>TRBV28|TRBD1|-|TRBJ2-7
TGTGCCAGCAGTTTGAGGTGGCCGACAGGGTCCTACGAGCAGTACTTC
CASSLRWPTGSYEQYF
>TRBV5-1|TRBD1|-|TRBJ1-2
TGCGCCAGCAGCCTAAGACAGGGCGAAGGCTACACCTTC
CASSLRQGEGYTF
>TRBV29-1|-|-|TRBJ1-2
TGCAGCGCTGGGACCGAGAACTATGGCTACACCTTC
CSAGTENYGYTF
>TRBV18|-|-|TRBJ2-1
TGTGCCAGCTCACCAGAGACTAGTTTTAGTGAGCAGTTCTTC
CASSPETSFSEQFF
>TRBV29-1|-|-|TRBJ2-7
TGCAGCGTTGCATTTATAACAGGAGGGGGCTACGAGCAGTACTTC
CSVAFITGGGYEQYF
>TRBV7-9|TRBD2|-|TRBJ2-7
TGTGCCAGCAGCTCTAGCGGGTCCACCTACGAGCAGTACTTC
CASSSSGSTYEQYF
>TRBV18|-|-|TRBJ1-2
TGTGCCAGCTCACCAGGTCAGGGTTCTAACTATGGCTACACCTTC
CASSPGQGSNYGYTF
>TRBV5-1|-|-|TRBJ1-3
TGCGCCAGCAGCTTCGGTGGGATTTCATATTTT
CASSFGGISYF
>TRBV9|TRBD2|-|TRBJ2-1
TGTGCCAGCAGCCGGAACGCGGTAGCGGGGCACAATGAGCAGTTCTTC
CASSRNAVAGHNEQFF
>TRBV5-6|TRBD1|once|TRBJ1-4
TGTGCCAGCAGCTCCGCTCGGACAGGGATAACCGCCAGGGAAAAACTGTTTTTT
CASSSARTGITAREKLFF
>TRBV29-1|TRBD1|-|TRBJ2-7
TGCAGCGTTGGCAAAGGGCGCGGGACAGGGTCCGAGCAGTACTTC
CSVGKGRGTGSEQYF
>TRBV9|-|-|TRBJ1-5
TGTGCCAGCAGCAGAGACAATAGCAATCAGCCCCAGCATTTT
CASSRDNSNQPQHF
>TRBV6-6|TRBD1|-|TRBJ1-5
TGTGCCAGCAGCTCCGGGACAGGAGGGAGCAATCAGCCCCAGCATTTT
CASSSGTGGSNQPQHF
>TRBV12-5|-|few|TRBJ1-1
TGTGCTAGTGGTTTCAAAGGAAACACTGAAGCTTTCTTT
CASGFKGNTEAFF
>TRBV9|TRBD1|-|TRBJ1-4
TGTGCCAGCAGCGCCGGGACAGGGGAAAAACTGTTTTTT
CASSAGTGEKLFF
>TRBV28|TRBD1|-|TRBJ2-7
TGTGCCAGCAGTTTATCCATAGGGACAGGGCTCTACGAGCAGTACTTC
CASSLSIGTGLYEQYF
>TRBV24-1|TRBD1|-|TRBJ1-2
TGTGCCGCGGGCAGGGACAGAGAGTACTATGGCTACACCTTC
CAAGRDREYYGYTF
>TRBV10-3|-|-|TRBJ2-6
TGTGCCATCAGTGATGGCAGCTCTGGGGCCAACGTCCTGACTTTC
CAISDGSSGANVLTF
>TRBV19|-|-|TRBJ1-5
TGTGCCAGTAGTTCGAGGGCTGGTCAGCCCCAGCATTTT
CASSSRAGQPQHF
>TRBV15|-|-|TRBJ1-2
TGTGCCACCAGCACGGGATCCTTTCCGGGCTACACCTTC
CATSTGSFPGYTF
>TRBV9|-|-|TRBJ2-5
TGTGCCAGCAGCGTAGGGAGCGGGACAGGGACCCAGTACTTC
CASSVGSGTGTQYF
>TRBV6-5|TRBD2|-|TRBJ2-1
TGTGCCAGCGCAGTGACTAGCGGGGGGGCGGATGAGCAGTTCTTC
CASAVTSGGADEQFF
>TRBV4-2|-|-|TRBJ2-7
TGTGCCAGCAGCCAAGAACCCACCTACGAGCAGTACTTC
CASSQEPTYEQYF
>TRBV7-9|TRBD1|-|TRBJ1-2
TGTGCCAGCAGCCCTGGGACAGGGTGGGGCTATGGCTACACCTTC
CASSPGTGWGYGYTF
>TRBV5-4|-|-|TRBJ2-6
TGTGCCAGCAGCAACCCTCGGAGTGGGGCCAACGTCCTGACTTTC
CASSNPRSGANVLTF